This is a list of T cell receptor beta chains from one sample in a study of cytomegalovirus exposure and HLA in healthy donors. Method: immunoSEQ multiplex PCR; TCRdb's copy keeps in-frame clones and lacks some. Here the sample spans 150,000 to 200,000 clones, 65% to 85% being singletons. Sequencing was done on a sample of PBMCs. Receptors were obtained from a girl between 10 and 17 years old in good health and CMV-seropositive. Each CDR3 is given without its conserved first and last residue. A row's size may be missing; if present it is once, few, many or a size class.

v_call,j_call,clone_size,cdr3_aa
TRBV7-7,TRBJ1-2,.,ASPLREVVYGYT
TRBV4-1,TRBJ2-7,.,ASSQTNGLAGDEQY
TRBV4-1,TRBJ2-1,.,ASSQAQTAGEQF
TRBV9,TRBJ1-1,.,ASDSPGGNTEAF
TRBV18,TRBJ2-3,.,ASSMDRSGDTQY
TRBV29-1,TRBJ2-7,.,SVGGSGGPIAEQY
TRBV2,TRBJ2-1,.,ASDDSSSYNEQF
TRBV7-2,TRBJ1-1,.,ASNDRGQNTEAF
TRBV30,TRBJ2-3,.,ACRKTGGADTQY
TRBV29-1,TRBJ1-1,.,SGSPLGWAGGSFSEAF
TRBV5-4,TRBJ1-2,.,ATQGNYGYT
TRBV29-1,TRBJ2-5,.,SVAEGKTQY
TRBV5-4,TRBJ1-2,.,ASSFDRDYGYT
TRBV7-9,TRBJ2-6,.,ASSFRREERSGANVLT
TRBV2,TRBJ1-1,.,ASSEYRMNTEAF
TRBV28,TRBJ1-2,.,ASSRYGYT
TRBV19,TRBJ1-1,.,ASSTSGTVNTEAF
TRBV10-3,TRBJ2-5,.,AISESERGGETQY
TRBV19,TRBJ1-1,.,ASSIPPGTEAF
TRBV9,TRBJ2-1,once,ASSENLAGAYNEQF
TRBV19,TRBJ2-1,.,ASSIEQGAGNEQF
TRBV28,TRBJ2-4,.,ASSFIDRTLAKNIQY
TRBV25-1,TRBJ2-3,.,ASSGRGFTDTQY
TRBV5-1,TRBJ1-3,.,ASSLVPGSSGNTIY
TRBV19,TRBJ1-1,.,ASSRGQPSEAF
TRBV12-5,TRBJ1-5,.,ASGPLGQGANQPQH
TRBV30,TRBJ1-5,.,AWSVQGEQPQH
TRBV10-3,TRBJ1-1,.,AIRMLRGQEAF
TRBV18,TRBJ2-7,.,ASSPLDSGTREQY
TRBV19,TRBJ1-5,.,ASSSQRRGDQPQH
TRBV5-1,TRBJ2-7,.,ASSLALAGALVHEQY
TRBV10-2,TRBJ1-1,.,ASSSTGDWRAF
TRBV9,TRBJ2-1,.,ASSVVAAGVSDNEQF
TRBV4-3,TRBJ2-1,once,ASSQDLGGTYNEQF
TRBV27,TRBJ1-2,.,ASRPTGFGGYT
TRBV5-1,TRBJ2-6,.,ASSSGGIRGGANVLT